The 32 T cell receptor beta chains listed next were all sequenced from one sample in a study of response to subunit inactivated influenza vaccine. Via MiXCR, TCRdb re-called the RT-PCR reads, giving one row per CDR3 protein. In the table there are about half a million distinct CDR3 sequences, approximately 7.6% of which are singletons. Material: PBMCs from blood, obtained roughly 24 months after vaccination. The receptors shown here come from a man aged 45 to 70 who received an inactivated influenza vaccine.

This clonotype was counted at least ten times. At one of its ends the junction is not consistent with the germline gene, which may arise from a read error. CDR3 nucleotide sequence: TGTGCCAGCAGCCTAAGGGGGGGTAACACTGAAGCTTTCTTT. Residues: CASSLRGGNTEAFF. The chain employs TRBV5-1 and TRBJ1-1; possible D gene TRBD1, 6 bases. Germline CDR1 SGHRS, CDR2 YFSETQ. The CDR3 covers 14 residues.

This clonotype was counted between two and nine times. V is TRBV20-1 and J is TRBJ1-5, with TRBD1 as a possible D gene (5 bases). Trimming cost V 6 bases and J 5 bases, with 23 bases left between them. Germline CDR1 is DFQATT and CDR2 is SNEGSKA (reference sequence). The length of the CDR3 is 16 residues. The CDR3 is CSARNGIEQDHQPQHF. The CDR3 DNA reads TGCAGTGCACGGAACGGGATTGAACAGGACCATCAGCCCCAGCATTTT.

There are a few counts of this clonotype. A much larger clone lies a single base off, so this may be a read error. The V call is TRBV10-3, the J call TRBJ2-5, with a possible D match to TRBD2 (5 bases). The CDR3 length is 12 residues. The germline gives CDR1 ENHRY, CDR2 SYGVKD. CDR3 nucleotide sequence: TGTGCCATCAGTGAGTCGGGAGAGTCCCAGTACTTC. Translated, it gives CAISESGESQYF.

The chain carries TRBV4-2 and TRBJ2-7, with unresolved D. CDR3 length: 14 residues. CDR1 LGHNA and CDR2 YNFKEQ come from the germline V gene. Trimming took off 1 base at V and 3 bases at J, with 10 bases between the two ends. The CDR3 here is CASSQVTANYEQYF. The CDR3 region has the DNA TGTGCCAGCAGCCAAGTCACAGCAAACTACGAGCAGTACTTC.

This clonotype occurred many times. CDR3 coding DNA: TGCAGCGGCATACTAGGACTAGCCACCGGGGAGCTGTTTTTT. Translating gives CSGILGLATGELFF. The chain carries TRBV29-1 and TRBJ2-2; TRBD2 matches 8 bases. The ends lost 7 bases at V and 4 bases at J; junction bases unmatched: 8. Per the germline V gene, CDR1 is SQVTM and CDR2 is ANQGSEA. CDR3 length equals 14 residues.

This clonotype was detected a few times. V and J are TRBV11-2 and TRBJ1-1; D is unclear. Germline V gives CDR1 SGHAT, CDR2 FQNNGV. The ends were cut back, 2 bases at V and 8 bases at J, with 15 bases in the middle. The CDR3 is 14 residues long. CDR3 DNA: TGTGCCAGCAGCTTATACCGGCAGAGAAAAGAAGCTTTCTTT. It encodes CASSLYRQRKEAFF.

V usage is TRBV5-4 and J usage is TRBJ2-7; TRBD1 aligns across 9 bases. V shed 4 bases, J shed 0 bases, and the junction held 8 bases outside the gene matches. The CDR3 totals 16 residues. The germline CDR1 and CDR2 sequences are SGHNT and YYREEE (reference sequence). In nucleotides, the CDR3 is TGTGCCAGCAGCCGAGGACAGGGGCTGAGCTCCTACGAGCAGTACTTC. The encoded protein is CASSRGQGLSSYEQYF.

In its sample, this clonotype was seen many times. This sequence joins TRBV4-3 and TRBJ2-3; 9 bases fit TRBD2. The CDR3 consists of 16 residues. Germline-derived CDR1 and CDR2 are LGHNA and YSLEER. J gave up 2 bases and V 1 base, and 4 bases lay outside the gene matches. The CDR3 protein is CASSQVGGGATDTQYF. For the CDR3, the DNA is TGCGCCAGCAGCCAAGTGGGCGGGGGGGCCACAGATACGCAGTATTTT.

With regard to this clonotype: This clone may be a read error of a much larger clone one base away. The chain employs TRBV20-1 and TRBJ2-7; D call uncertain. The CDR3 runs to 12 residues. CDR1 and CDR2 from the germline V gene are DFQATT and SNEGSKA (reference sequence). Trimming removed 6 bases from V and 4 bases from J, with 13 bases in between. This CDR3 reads CSAKVWVYEQYF. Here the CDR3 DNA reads TGCAGTGCCAAGGTGTGGGTTTACGAGCAGTACTTC.

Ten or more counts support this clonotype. CDR3 in DNA: TGCGCCAGCAGCCAAGATCAGAAGGGCGGGAAGCAGTTCTTC. As protein: CASSQDQKGGKQFF. The rearrangement uses TRBV4-3 and TRBJ2-1, with D perhaps matching TRBD2 (6 bases). Trimming left V 0 bases short and J 11 bases short, with 14 bases between. This CDR3 is 14 amino acids long. In germline, CDR1 is LGHNA, CDR2 YSLEER.

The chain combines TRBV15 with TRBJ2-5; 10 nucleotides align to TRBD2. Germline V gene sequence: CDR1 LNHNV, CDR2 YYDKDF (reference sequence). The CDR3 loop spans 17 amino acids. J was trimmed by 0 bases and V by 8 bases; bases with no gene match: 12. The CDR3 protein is CATGISVLAGHQETQYF. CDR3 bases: TGTGCCACCGGCATCTCAGTACTAGCGGGGCACCAAGAGACCCAGTACTTC.

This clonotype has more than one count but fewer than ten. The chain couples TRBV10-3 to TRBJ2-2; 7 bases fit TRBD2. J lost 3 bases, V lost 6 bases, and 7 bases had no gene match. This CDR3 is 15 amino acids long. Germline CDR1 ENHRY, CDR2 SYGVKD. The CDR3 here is CAISLSGLYTGELFF. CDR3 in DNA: TGTGCCATCAGCCTTAGCGGGTTATACACCGGGGAGCTGTTTTTT.

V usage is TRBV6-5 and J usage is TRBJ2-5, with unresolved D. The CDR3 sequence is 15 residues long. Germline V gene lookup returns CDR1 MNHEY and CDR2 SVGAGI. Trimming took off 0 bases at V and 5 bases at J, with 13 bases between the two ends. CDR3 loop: CASSYSHSRAETQYF. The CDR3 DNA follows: TGTGCCAGCAGTTACTCCCACTCACGCGCTGAGACCCAGTACTTC.

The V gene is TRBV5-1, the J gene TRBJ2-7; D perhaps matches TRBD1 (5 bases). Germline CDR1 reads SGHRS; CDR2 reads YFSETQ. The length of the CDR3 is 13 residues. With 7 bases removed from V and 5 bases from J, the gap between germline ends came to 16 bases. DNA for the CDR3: TGCGCCAGCGCCGAGAGGCAGGGCCACGAGCAGTACTTC. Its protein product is CASAERQGHEQYF.

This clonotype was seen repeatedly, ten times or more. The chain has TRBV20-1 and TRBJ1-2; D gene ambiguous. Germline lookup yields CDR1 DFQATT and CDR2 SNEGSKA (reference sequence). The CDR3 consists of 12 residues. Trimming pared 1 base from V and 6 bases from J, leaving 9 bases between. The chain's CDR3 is CSARVLGDGYTF. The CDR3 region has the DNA TGCAGTGCTAGAGTATTGGGAGATGGCTACACCTTC.

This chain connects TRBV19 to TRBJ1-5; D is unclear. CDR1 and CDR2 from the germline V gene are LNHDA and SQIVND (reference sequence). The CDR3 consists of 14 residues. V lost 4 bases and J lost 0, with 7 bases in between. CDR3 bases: TGTGCCAGTAGTAACATTTATAGCAATCAGCCCCAGCATTTT. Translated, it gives CASSNIYSNQPQHF. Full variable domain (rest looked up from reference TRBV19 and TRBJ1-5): DGGITQSPKYLFRKEGQNVTLSCEQNLNHDAMYWYRQDPGQGLRLIYYSQIVNDFQKGDIAEGYSVSREKKESFPLTVTSAQKNPTAFYLCASSNIYSNQPQHFGDGTRLSIL.

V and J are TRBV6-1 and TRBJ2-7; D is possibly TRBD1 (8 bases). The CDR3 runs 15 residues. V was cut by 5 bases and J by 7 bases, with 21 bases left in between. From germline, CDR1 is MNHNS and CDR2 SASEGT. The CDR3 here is CASSRPGGQAHEQYF. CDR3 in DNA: TGTGCCAGCAGTCGACCGGGGGGACAGGCTCATGAGCAGTACTTC.

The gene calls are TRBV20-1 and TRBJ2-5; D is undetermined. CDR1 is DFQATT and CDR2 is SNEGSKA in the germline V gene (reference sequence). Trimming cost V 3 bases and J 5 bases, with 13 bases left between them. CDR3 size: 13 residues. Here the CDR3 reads CSARPVTEETQYF. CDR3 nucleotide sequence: TGCAGTGCTAGGCCCGTTACGGAGGAGACCCAGTACTTC.

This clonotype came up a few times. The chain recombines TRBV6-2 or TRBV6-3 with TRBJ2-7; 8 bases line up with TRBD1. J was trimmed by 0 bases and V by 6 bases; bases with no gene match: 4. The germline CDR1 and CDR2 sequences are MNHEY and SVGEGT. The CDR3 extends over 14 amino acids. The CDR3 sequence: CASRQGQASYEQYF. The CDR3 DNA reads TGTGCCAGCAGGCAGGGACAGGCCTCCTACGAGCAGTACTTC.

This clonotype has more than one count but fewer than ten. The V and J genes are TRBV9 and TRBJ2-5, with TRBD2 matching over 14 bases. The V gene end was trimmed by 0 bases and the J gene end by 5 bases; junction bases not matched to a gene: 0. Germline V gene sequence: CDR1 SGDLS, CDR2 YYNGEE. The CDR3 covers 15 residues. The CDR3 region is CASSVGTSGRETQYF. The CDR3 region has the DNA TGTGCCAGCAGCGTAGGGACTAGCGGGAGGGAGACCCAGTACTTC.

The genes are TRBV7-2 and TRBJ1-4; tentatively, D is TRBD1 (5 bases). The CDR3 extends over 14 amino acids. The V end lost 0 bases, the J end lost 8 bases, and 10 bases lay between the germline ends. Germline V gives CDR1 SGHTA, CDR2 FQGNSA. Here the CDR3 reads CASSLAGRGEKLFF. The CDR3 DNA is TGTGCCAGCAGCTTAGCAGGGAGGGGAGAAAAACTGTTTTTT.

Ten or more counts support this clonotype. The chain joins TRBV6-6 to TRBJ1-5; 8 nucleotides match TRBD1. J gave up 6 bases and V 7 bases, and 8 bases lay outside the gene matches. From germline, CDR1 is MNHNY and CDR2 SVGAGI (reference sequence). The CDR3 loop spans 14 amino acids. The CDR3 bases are TGTGCCAGCATGGGCAGGGGGCGGATTCAGCCCCAGCATTTT. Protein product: CASMGRGRIQPQHF.

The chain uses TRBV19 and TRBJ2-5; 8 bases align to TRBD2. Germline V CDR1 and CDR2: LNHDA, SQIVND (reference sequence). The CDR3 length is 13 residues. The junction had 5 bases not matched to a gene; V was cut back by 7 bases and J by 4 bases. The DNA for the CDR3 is TGTGCCAGTAAAAGCGGGAGTCGAGAGACCCAGTACTTC. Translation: CASKSGSRETQYF.

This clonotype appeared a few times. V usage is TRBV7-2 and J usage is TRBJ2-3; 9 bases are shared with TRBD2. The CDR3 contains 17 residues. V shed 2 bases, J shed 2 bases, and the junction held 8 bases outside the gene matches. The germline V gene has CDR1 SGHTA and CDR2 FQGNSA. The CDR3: CASSLPLAGLVTDTQYF. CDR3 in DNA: TGTGCCAGCAGCTTACCTCTAGCGGGGCTAGTCACAGATACGCAGTATTTT. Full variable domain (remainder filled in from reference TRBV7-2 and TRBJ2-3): GAGVSQSPSNKVTEKGKDVELRCDPISGHTALYWYRQSLGQGLEFLIYFQGNSAPDKSGLPSDRFSAERTGGSVSTLTIQRTQQEDSAVYLCASSLPLAGLVTDTQYFGPGTRLTVL.

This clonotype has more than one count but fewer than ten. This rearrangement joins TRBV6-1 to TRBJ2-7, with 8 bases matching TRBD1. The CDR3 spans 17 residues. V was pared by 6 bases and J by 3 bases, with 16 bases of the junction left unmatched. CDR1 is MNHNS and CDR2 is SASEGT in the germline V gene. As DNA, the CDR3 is TGTGCCAGCAGCCACACCCCGACCGTGACAGGGGTCTACGAGCAGTACTTC. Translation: CASSHTPTVTGVYEQYF.

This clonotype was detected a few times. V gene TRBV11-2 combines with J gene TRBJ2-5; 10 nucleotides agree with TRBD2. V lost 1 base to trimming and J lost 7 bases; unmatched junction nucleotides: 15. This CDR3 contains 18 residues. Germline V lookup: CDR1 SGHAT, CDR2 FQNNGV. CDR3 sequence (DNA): TGTGCCAGCAGCTTAGTTTCGTCTAGCGGGAGTTTTAGCGGGACCCAGTACTTC. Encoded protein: CASSLVSSSGSFSGTQYF.

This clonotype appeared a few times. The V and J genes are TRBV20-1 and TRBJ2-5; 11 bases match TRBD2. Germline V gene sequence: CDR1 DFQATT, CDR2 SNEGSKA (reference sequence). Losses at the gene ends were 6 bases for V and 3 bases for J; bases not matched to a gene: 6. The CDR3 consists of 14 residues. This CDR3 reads CSATGTSGKETQYF. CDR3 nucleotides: TGCAGTGCAACCGGGACTAGCGGAAAAGAGACCCAGTACTTC.

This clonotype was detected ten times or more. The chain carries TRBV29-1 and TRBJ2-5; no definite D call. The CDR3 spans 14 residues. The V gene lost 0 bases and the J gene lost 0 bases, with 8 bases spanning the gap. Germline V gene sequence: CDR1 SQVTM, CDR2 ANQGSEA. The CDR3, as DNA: TGCAGCGTTGAAGATCACTCGTACCAAGAGACCCAGTACTTC. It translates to CSVEDHSYQETQYF.

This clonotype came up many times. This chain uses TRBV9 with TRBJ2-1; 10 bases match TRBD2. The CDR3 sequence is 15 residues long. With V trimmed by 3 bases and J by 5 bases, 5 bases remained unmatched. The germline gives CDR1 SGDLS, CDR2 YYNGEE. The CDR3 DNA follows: TGTGCCAGCAGCGCTCCGGGACTAGCGCACAATGAGCAGTTCTTC. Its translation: CASSAPGLAHNEQFF. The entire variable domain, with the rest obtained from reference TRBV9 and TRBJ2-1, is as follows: DSGVTQTPKHLITATGQRVTLRCSPRSGDLSVYWYQQSLDQGLQFLIQYYNGEERAKGNILERFSAQQFPDLHSELNLSSLELGDSALYFCASSAPGLAHNEQFFGPGTRLTVL.

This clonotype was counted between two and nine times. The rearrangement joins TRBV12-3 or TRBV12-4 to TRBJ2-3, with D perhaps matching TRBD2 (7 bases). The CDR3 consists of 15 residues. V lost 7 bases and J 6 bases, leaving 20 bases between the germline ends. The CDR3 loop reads CASTRGGGLLDTQYF. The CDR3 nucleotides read TGTGCCAGCACACGGGGCGGGGGCCTGCTGGATACGCAGTATTTT.

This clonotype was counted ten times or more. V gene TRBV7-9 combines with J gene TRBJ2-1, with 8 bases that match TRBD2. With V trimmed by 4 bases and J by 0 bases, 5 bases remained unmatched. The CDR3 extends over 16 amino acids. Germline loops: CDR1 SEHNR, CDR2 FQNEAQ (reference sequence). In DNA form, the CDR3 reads TGTGCCAGCAGCTACGGACTAGCTTTCTCCTACAATGAGCAGTTCTTC. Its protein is CASSYGLAFSYNEQFF.

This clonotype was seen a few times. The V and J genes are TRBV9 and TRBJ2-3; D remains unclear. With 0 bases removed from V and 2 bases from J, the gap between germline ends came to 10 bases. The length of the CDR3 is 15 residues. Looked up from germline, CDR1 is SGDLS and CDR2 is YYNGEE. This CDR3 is CASSVGVGSTDTQYF. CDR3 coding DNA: TGTGCCAGCAGCGTAGGTGTCGGATCCACAGATACGCAGTATTTT.